These 17 T cell receptor beta chains were sequenced from one sample in a study of T cell responses to AZD1222 COVID-19 vaccine. Measured with immunoSEQ multiplex PCR; TCRdb has only the in-frame clones, and not every one. The sample lists 65,000 to 70,000 clones; roughly 85% were seen once. The sequences come from peripheral blood, collected 28 days after the second AZD1222 dose. Source of these receptors: an adult who received the AZD1222 COVID-19 vaccine.

A single count supports this clone. The rearrangement joins TRBV15 to TRBJ2-7, with unresolved D. Trimming stripped 0 bases from V and 2 bases from J, with 5 bases between. Germline loops: CDR1 LNHNV, CDR2 YYDKDF (reference sequence). The CDR3 has 13 residues. The CDR3 protein is CATSRDLPYEQYF. The CDR3, as DNA: TGTGCCACCAGCAGAGATCTACCCTACGAGCAGTACTTC. Supplemented by reference TRBV15 and TRBJ2-7, the full variable domain reads DAMVIQNPRYQVTQFGKPVTLSCSQTLNHNVMYWYQQKSSQAPKLLFHYYDKDFNNEADTPDNFQSRRPNTSFCFLDIRSPGLGDTAMYLCATSRDLPYEQYFGPGTRLTVT.

The gene calls are TRBV19 and TRBJ1-1, with 10 bases matching TRBD1. Trimming took 10 bases from V and 5 from J; bases not matched to a gene: 13. Germline CDR1 LNHDA, CDR2 SQIVND (reference sequence). The CDR3 loop spans 15 amino acids. CDR3 sequence: CATQSPGQGKTEAFF. The CDR3 nucleotides read TGTGCCACCCAAAGCCCGGGACAGGGGAAAACTGAAGCTTTCTTT.

CDR3 residues: CASSSPAGAGNEQFF. The CDR3 DNA reads TGTGCCAGCAGCTCGCCAGCGGGAGCGGGCAATGAGCAGTTCTTC. This rearrangement joins TRBV7-9 to TRBJ2-1; 8 bases are a match to TRBD2. CDR1 and CDR2 (germline): SEHNR, FQNEAQ (reference sequence). Trimming cost V 4 bases and J 6 bases; bases outside gene matches: 8. There are 15 residues in the CDR3. The whole variable domain, remainder taken from reference TRBV7-9 and TRBJ2-1, is DTGVSQNPRHKITKRGQNVTFRCDPISEHNRLYWYRQTLGQGPEFLTYFQNEAQLEKSRLLSDRFSAERPKGSFSTLEIQRTEQGDSAMYLCASSSPAGAGNEQFFGPGTRLTVL.

The J gene is TRBJ2-1, the V gene TRBV7-8; the match to TRBD2 covers 7 bases. Germline CDR1 reads SGHVS; CDR2 reads FQNEAQ. V lost 2 bases and J lost 5; bases outside the gene matches: 6. The length of the CDR3 is 15 residues. The CDR3 DNA is TGTGCCAGCAGCTTACCTAGCGGAGAGGACAATGAGCAGTTCTTC. Its translation is CASSLPSGEDNEQFF.

The chain couples TRBV7-9 to TRBJ2-7, with D possibly being TRBD1 (5 bases). The germline V and J ends were trimmed by 5 bases and 7 bases, with 12 bases remaining between them. Germline lookup yields CDR1 SEHNR and CDR2 FQNEAQ (reference sequence). CDR3 length equals 12 residues. The CDR3 sequence is CASSPTVYEQYF. CDR3 DNA: TGTGCCAGCAGCCCGACAGTTTATGAGCAGTACTTC.

This chain uses TRBV2 with TRBJ1-2, with D unresolved. The CDR3 consists of 12 residues. The V end lost 0 bases, the J end lost 8 bases, and 7 bases lay between the germline ends. Germline CDR1 and CDR2: SNHLY and FYNNEI. CDR3 bases: TGTGCCAGCAGTGAAGCGCTTCAGGGCTACACCTTC. Its protein product is CASSEALQGYTF.

The chain carries TRBV12-3 or TRBV12-4 and TRBJ2-7, with a tentative D call TRBD2 (6 bases). The germline V and J ends were trimmed by 8 bases and 3 bases, with 14 bases remaining between them. This CDR3 is built from 13 residues. CDR3 bases: TGTGCCAGCGGGGGGAACCCAAACTACGAGCAGTACTTC. Translation gives CASGGNPNYEQYF.

This chain uses TRBV27 with TRBJ1-1; weak D call: TRBD1 (5 bases). CDR3 length equals 12 residues. Germline V lookup: CDR1 MNHEY, CDR2 SMNVEV (reference sequence). V shed 2 bases and J shed 10 bases, with 11 bases lying between them. The CDR3 nucleotides read TGTGCCAGCAGTTTAGGTCGGGGGATAGCTTTCTTT. Protein sequence: CASSLGRGIAFF.

V and J are TRBV7-9 and TRBJ2-7, with 10 bases identical to TRBD2. CDR3 length: 14 amino acids. The trim removed 5 bases at V and 3 bases at J, leaving 4 bases unmatched. Germline assignment: CDR1 SEHNR and CDR2 FQNEAQ (reference sequence). CDR3 residues: CASSPRTSGYEQYF. The CDR3 coding sequence is TGTGCCAGCAGCCCCCGGACTAGCGGCTACGAGCAGTACTTC.

The chain combines TRBV21-1 with TRBJ1-6; TRBD1 is the table's D call, not checked against the DNA. TRBV21-1 has pseudogene status. CDR3 length: 19 amino acids. The CDR3 reads CASSRQGTGISSYNSPLHF. CDR3 nucleotides: TGTGCCAGCAGCAGACAGGGGACGGGGATAAGCTCCTATAATTCACCCCTCCACTTT.

The genes are TRBV5-1 and TRBJ1-4; D is ambiguous. The CDR3 is 13 residues long. V dropped 4 bases and J dropped 3 bases, with 7 bases sitting between them. The V gene's germline CDR1 is SGHRS and CDR2 YFSETQ. For the CDR3, the DNA is TGCGCCAGCAGCAAAGGACCTAATGAAAAACTGTTTTTT. It is translated as CASSKGPNEKLFF. The full variable domain, completed using reference TRBV5-1 and TRBJ1-4, is KAGVTQTPRYLIKTRGQQVTLSCSPISGHRSVSWYQQTPGQGLQFLFEYFSETQRNKGNFPGRFSGRQFSNSRSEMNVSTLELGDSALYLCASSKGPNEKLFFGSGTQLSVL.

The rearrangement joins TRBV19 to TRBJ2-1; TRBD2 is a possible D gene (5 bases). Germline CDR1 and CDR2: LNHDA and SQIVND (reference sequence). V was trimmed by 3 bases and J by 7 bases, leaving 16 bases between them. CDR3 length: 15 amino acids. DNA for the CDR3: TGTGCCAGTAGTATCCAGCGGACCTCTTGGAATGAGCAGTTCTTC. Translating it yields CASSIQRTSWNEQFF.

The chain uses TRBV13 and TRBJ1-1; D possibly corresponds to TRBD1 (6 bases). The CDR3 runs to 20 residues. V was trimmed by 2 bases and J by 0 bases, leaving 25 bases between them. Germline CDR1 is PRHDT and CDR2 is FYEKMQ (reference sequence). CDR3 residues: CASSLYRRKDSRSMNTEAFF. The CDR3 coding sequence is TGTGCCAGCAGCTTATACCGACGAAAGGACAGTCGAAGCATGAACACTGAAGCTTTCTTT.

In this sample, this clone turned up a few times. This chain joins TRBV6-2 or TRBV6-3 and TRBJ2-7, with a weak D call TRBD1 (5 bases). The length of the CDR3 is 12 residues. V gave up 2 bases and J gave up 7 bases, with 9 bases separating them. Germline CDR1 reads MNHEY; CDR2 reads SVGEGT. The CDR3 nucleotides are TGTGCCAGCAGTTACCCCTCAGGGGAGCAGTACTTC. This encodes CASSYPSGEQYF.

The J gene is TRBJ1-6, the V gene TRBV11-2; the D is unclear. There are 17 residues in the CDR3. Germline assignment: CDR1 SGHAT and CDR2 FQNNGV. The ends were cut back, 5 bases at V and 0 bases at J, with 14 bases in the middle. The CDR3 DNA is TGTGCCAGCAGCCATATAAGCCGGAGCTCCTATAATTCACCCCTCCACTTT. This encodes CASSHISRSSYNSPLHF.

This chain links TRBV30 with TRBJ2-7; D gene uncertain. The CDR3 length is 11 residues. V lost 3 bases and J 3 bases, leaving 6 bases between the germline ends. Germline V gene data show CDR1 as GTSNPN and CDR2 as SVGIG (reference sequence). The CDR3 sequence is CAWRDGYEQYF. CDR3 nucleotide sequence: TGTGCCTGGAGGGACGGCTACGAGCAGTACTTC. The full variable domain, with the rest looked up from reference TRBV30 and TRBJ2-7, is SQTIHQWPATLVQPVGSPLSLECTVEGTSNPNLYWYRQAAGRGLQLLFYSVGIGQISSEVPQNLSASRPQDRQFILSSKKLLLSDSGFYLCAWRDGYEQYFGPGTRLTVT.

The V gene is TRBV7-9, the J gene TRBJ1-1; D is perhaps TRBD1 (6 bases). Trimming cost V 5 bases and J 3 bases, with 13 bases left between them. Germline lookup yields CDR1 SEHNR and CDR2 FQNEAQ (reference sequence). The CDR3 runs to 14 residues. DNA for the CDR3: TGTGCCAGCAGCCCCCCCCAGGGGTACACTGAAGCTTTCTTT. It yields the protein CASSPPQGYTEAFF.